The 19 T cell receptor beta chains given below trace back to one sample, sequenced in a study of CD8+CD57+ T cells in acquired aplastic anemia. According to the study, genomic DNA was the template for TCR beta VDJ and CDR3 profiling. Via MiXCR, TCRdb re-called the reads, giving one row per CDR3 protein. The sample comprises roughly 64,000 distinct CDR3 sequences, around 55% of which are singletons, and under 3% rests with the top ten. The sequenced material came from sorted CD4+, CD8+, or CD8+CD57+ T cells (not recorded which) from PBMCs. Every receptor here comes from a human donor in good health, serving as a control.

This clonotype is medium-sized within its sample. The chain carries TRBV7-2 and TRBJ2-7, with D unclear. This CDR3 region has 14 residues. Trimming took off 3 bases at V and 1 base at J, with 10 bases between the two ends. Germline assignment: CDR1 SGHTA and CDR2 FQGNSA. The CDR3 bases are TGTGCCAGCAGCTTTTCATGGACGTCCTACGAGCAGTACTTC. Protein: CASSFSWTSYEQYF.

The sample holds many counts of this clonotype. The CDR3 loop reads CSASRDSNINQPQHF. The CDR3 DNA follows: TGCAGTGCTTCCCGGGACAGCAATATCAATCAGCCCCAGCATTTT. This sequence joins TRBV20-1 and TRBJ1-5, with 7 nucleotides matching TRBD1. The J segment lost 3 bases and the V segment lost 5 bases, leaving 10 bases of the junction unmatched. The germline V gene has CDR1 DFQATT and CDR2 SNEGSKA (reference sequence). The CDR3 has 15 amino acids.

The CDR3 here is CASQPGTVFFDYGYTF. The CDR3, as DNA: TGTGCCAGCCAACCAGGGACAGTCTTTTTCGACTATGGCTACACCTTC. V usage is TRBV25-1 and J usage is TRBJ1-2; 7 bases are a match to TRBD1. The CDR3 is 16 amino acids. In germline, CDR1 is MGHDK, CDR2 SYGVNS. Unmatched junction bases numbered 15, after V lost 8 bases and J lost 3 bases.

The chain uses TRBV11-2 and TRBJ2-3; D gene uncertain. From germline, CDR1 is SGHAT and CDR2 FQNNGV. This CDR3 is built from 14 residues. The germline V and J ends were trimmed by 2 bases and 0 bases, with 6 bases remaining between them. DNA for the CDR3: TGTGCCAGCAGCTTATCATCGAGCACAGATACGCAGTATTTT. It translates to CASSLSSSTDTQYF.

Worth noting for this clonotype: In this CDR3 the conserved last residue, phenylalanine or tryptophan, is missing, so a read error is likely. The chain joins TRBV29-1 to TRBJ1-6, with 7 bases identical to TRBD1. This CDR3 is 13 amino acids long. Germline V CDR1 and CDR2: SQVTM, ANQGSEA. CDR3 coding DNA: TGCGGCGTTGAGACAGGGTTTAATTCACCCCTCCACCTT. The encoded protein is CGVETGFNSPLHL.

This clonotype has a single count. The rearrangement joins TRBV20-1 to TRBJ1-4; possible D gene TRBD1, 5 bases. Germline CDR1 is DFQATT and CDR2 is SNEGSKA (reference sequence). V was pared by 6 bases and J by 5 bases, with 13 bases between. This CDR3 has 13 residues. The CDR3 DNA follows: TGCAGTGCCACCCGGCCAGGGAATGAAAAACTGTTTTTT. Protein product: CSATRPGNEKLFF.

The chain carries TRBV24-1 and TRBJ2-3; TRBD1 or TRBD2 may be the D gene (5 bases each). This CDR3 is built from 15 residues. Trimming left V 2 bases short and J 0 bases short, with 8 bases between. CDR1 is KGHDR and CDR2 is SFDVKD in the germline V gene. The CDR3 region is CATSDSGRSTDTQYF. CDR3 sequence (DNA): TGTGCCACCAGTGATTCGGGACGGAGCACAGATACGCAGTATTTT.

This chain uses TRBV11-2 with TRBJ2-1; D gene uncertain. CDR1 and CDR2 from the germline V gene are SGHAT and FQNNGV. V was shortened by 5 bases and J by 0 bases, with 11 bases between the two germline ends. The CDR3 has 15 amino acids. CDR3 coding DNA: TGTGCCAGCAGCGATAGAGTAGGCTCCTACAATGAGCAGTTCTTC. Its translation is CASSDRVGSYNEQFF.

As regards this clonotype: This may be a read error: a much more frequent sequence differs by one nucleotide. The chain links TRBV6-2 or TRBV6-3 to TRBJ1-1; tentatively, D is TRBD1 (5 bases). Trimming took 4 bases from V and 3 from J, leaving 18 bases between them. CDR1 is MNHEY, CDR2 SVGEGT, per germline. The CDR3 runs 16 residues. DNA for the CDR3: TGTGCCAGCAGTTCCTCAGTTAGCAGGGAGGACACTGAAGCTTTCTTT. It yields the protein CASSSSVSREDTEAFF.

This clonotype was observed at least ten times. This rearrangement joins TRBV12-3 or TRBV12-4 to TRBJ1-1; D is ambiguous. This CDR3 contains 13 residues. Trimming pared 2 bases from V and 1 base from J, leaving 5 bases between. The CDR3 here is CASSLSQNTEAFF. The CDR3 nucleotides read TGTGCCAGCAGTTTAAGTCAGAACACTGAAGCTTTCTTT.

The chain carries TRBV28 and TRBJ2-1; 10 nucleotides agree with TRBD1. Trimming removed 6 bases from V and 8 bases from J; junction bases left unmatched: 10. The CDR3 sequence is 15 residues long. Germline assignment: CDR1 MDHEN and CDR2 SYDVKM. The CDR3 is CASSFRQGALHEQFF. CDR3 in DNA: TGTGCCAGCAGCTTCCGACAGGGGGCTTTACATGAGCAGTTCTTC.

This clonotype was recorded many times. The chain employs TRBV3-1 and TRBJ2-7; D perhaps matches TRBD1 (6 bases). V lost 0 bases and J 2 bases, leaving 11 bases between the germline ends. The CDR3 length is 15 residues. Germline CDR1 is LGHDT and CDR2 is YNNKEL (reference sequence). In DNA form, the CDR3 reads TGTGCCAGCAGCCAAGATCTGGACAGAACCTACGAGCAGTACTTC. This translates into CASSQDLDRTYEQYF.

CDR3 bases: TGCAGCGCGGACAGGGTATCCATGGGGGAGCAGTACTTC. It is translated as CSADRVSMGEQYF. The chain employs TRBV29-1 and TRBJ2-7; TRBD1 aligns across 8 bases. Per germline, CDR1 SQVTM and CDR2 ANQGSEA. The CDR3 extends over 13 amino acids. With V trimmed by 7 bases and J by 7 bases, 12 bases remained unmatched.

In regard to this clonotype: This may arise from a read error, as a much more abundant clone is one base away. This chain connects TRBV19 to TRBJ1-4; D gene ambiguous. The germline gives CDR1 LNHDA, CDR2 SQIVND (reference sequence). This CDR3 is built from 15 residues. The CDR3 spells CASSIRTTLSEELFF. The CDR3 coding sequence is TGTGCCAGTAGTATACGGACGACACTGAGTGAAGAACTGTTTTTT.

The V and J genes are TRBV9 and TRBJ2-5, with 10 bases fitting TRBD2. Trimming removed 2 bases from V and 4 bases from J; junction bases left unmatched: 5. Germline V lookup: CDR1 SGDLS, CDR2 YYNGEE. The CDR3 consists of 15 residues. In DNA form, the CDR3 reads TGTGCCAGCAGCGTCTACGTAGCGGGGGGAGAGACCCAGTACTTC. Translating it yields CASSVYVAGGETQYF.

Many counts were recorded for this clonotype. J is TRBJ1-5 and V is TRBV3-1, with D unresolved. CDR3 size: 15 residues. Germline V CDR1 and CDR2: LGHDT, YNNKEL (reference sequence). The V end was cut by 0 bases, the J end by 4 bases, with 10 bases between. CDR3 bases: TGTGCCAGCAGCCAAGATTGGTCAGAGAATCAGCCCCAGCATTTT. Encoded protein: CASSQDWSENQPQHF.

This chain links TRBV25-1 with TRBJ1-5; D not certain. The germline V gene encodes CDR1 MGHDK and CDR2 SYGVNS. The CDR3 contains 14 residues. V gave up 3 bases and J gave up 4 bases, with 10 bases separating them. CDR3 bases: TGTGCCAGCAGTGAGGGAGTCTGGAATCAGCCCCAGCATTTT. This codes for CASSEGVWNQPQHF.

This clonotype came up many times. J is TRBJ1-2 and V is TRBV13, with D unclear. The CDR3 runs to 11 residues. The V gene's germline CDR1 is PRHDT and CDR2 FYEKMQ (reference sequence). V lost 9 bases to trimming and J lost 2 bases, with 7 bases between them. CDR3 in amino acids: CASQRNYGYTF. In DNA, the CDR3 is TGTGCCAGTCAACGGAACTATGGCTACACCTTC.

Remarks on this clonotype: One junction end disagrees with the germline gene, perhaps due to a read error. This rearrangement joins TRBV29-1 to TRBJ2-5; no reliable D call. CDR3 length equals 14 residues. The germline V gene encodes CDR1 SQVTM and CDR2 ANQGSEA. CDR3 protein: CSVETPFCRETQYF. CDR3 sequence (DNA): TGCAGCGTTGAGACACCCTTCTGCAGAGAGACCCAGTATTTC.